These 14 T cell receptor beta chains were sequenced from one sample in a study of T cell repertoires in cytomegalovirus infection. TCRdb re-analysed the reads in MiXCR, keeping a single row per CDR3 protein. In the table there are around 450,000 distinct CDR3 sequences, roughly 30% of which are singletons. Sequencing input: PBMCs. The receptors were gathered from a human donor in good health (CMV status not recorded). Some clones in this sample may be carry-over from other donors' samples.

The V call is TRBV6-2 or TRBV6-3, the J call TRBJ2-3, with 8 bases identical to TRBD2. CDR1 and CDR2 (germline): MNHEY, SVGEGT. J lost 2 bases, V lost 6 bases, and 7 bases had no gene match. The CDR3 loop spans 15 amino acids. CDR3 protein: CASRLGTSYTDTQYF. CDR3 nucleotides: TGTGCCAGCAGACTCGGGACTAGTTACACAGATACGCAGTATTTT.

The chain recombines TRBV12-3 or TRBV12-4 with TRBJ1-2; 9 nucleotides match TRBD1. V shed 4 bases and J 7 bases; nucleotides not matched to a gene: 4. The CDR3 has 13 amino acids. DNA of the CDR3: TGTGCCAGCAGTTACAGGGGGCGCGGTGGCTACACCTTC. It translates to CASSYRGRGGYTF.

This clonotype was observed a handful of times. Here the CDR3 DNA reads TGTGCCAGCGGACAGGGGGAGACCCAGTACTTC. Amino acid sequence: CASGQGETQYF. The V gene is TRBV12-3 or TRBV12-4, the J gene TRBJ2-5; 9 bases are shared with TRBD1. Losses at the gene ends were 8 bases for V and 5 bases for J; bases not matched to a gene: 0. This CDR3 is 11 amino acids long.

J is TRBJ1-1 and V is TRBV6-6; no clear D gene. Germline V lookup: CDR1 MNHNY, CDR2 SVGAGI (reference sequence). V lost 5 bases and J lost 0, with 16 bases in between. This CDR3 spans 16 amino acids. This chain's CDR3 is CASSPTWERMNTEAFF. The CDR3 coding sequence is TGTGCCAGCAGTCCTACCTGGGAGAGGATGAACACTGAAGCTTTCTTT.

This clonotype has only a few counts. This chain joins TRBV5-5 and TRBJ2-5, with 7 positions matching TRBD1. CDR3 length: 13 residues. Per germline, CDR1 SGHKS and CDR2 YYEKEE (reference sequence). With V trimmed by 4 bases and J by 4 bases, 4 bases remained unmatched. CDR3 nucleotides: TGTGCCAGCAGCCTCTGGACAGGAGAGACCCAGTACTTC. Amino acids: CASSLWTGETQYF. Looking up the rest from reference TRBV5-5 and TRBJ2-5 gives the full variable domain: DAGVTQSPTHLIKTRGQQVTLRCSPISGHKSVSWYQQVLGQGPQFIFQYYEKEERGRGNFPDRFSARQFPNYSSELNVNALLLGDSALYLCASSLWTGETQYFGPGTRLLVL.

This clonotype occurred a few times. V is TRBV28 and J is TRBJ1-1; no clear D. This CDR3 has 13 amino acids. Trimming stripped 4 bases from V and 1 base from J, with 7 bases between. Germline CDR1 reads MDHEN; CDR2 reads SYDVKM. CDR3 sequence: CASSSDGNTEAFF. The CDR3 coding sequence is TGTGCCAGCAGTTCCGACGGGAACACTGAAGCTTTCTTT.

J is TRBJ2-3 and V is TRBV15, with unresolved D. Germline V CDR1 and CDR2: LNHNV, YYDKDF (reference sequence). V was trimmed by 1 base and J by 6 bases, leaving 11 bases between them. The CDR3 is 14 residues long. The CDR3: CATSRALPADTQYF. Here the CDR3 DNA reads TGTGCCACCAGCAGAGCCCTACCCGCGGATACGCAGTATTTT.

CDR3 in DNA: TGTGCCAGCAGCCCCCGGAAGGGGTTGGAGACCCAGTACTTC. It is translated as CASSPRKGLETQYF. This rearrangement joins TRBV7-2 to TRBJ2-5; D might be TRBD1 (5 bases). CDR3 length equals 14 residues. Trimming left V 5 bases short and J 5 bases short, with 15 bases between. The germline V gene has CDR1 SGHTA and CDR2 FQGNSA.

This clonotype was found many times. The chain employs TRBV12-3 or TRBV12-4 and TRBJ1-3; D unresolved. The CDR3 extends over 14 amino acids. V lost 5 bases, J lost 4 bases, and 12 bases lay in between. Here the CDR3 DNA reads TGTGCCAGCAGTACCCAGGAGTCAGGAAACACCATATATTTT. Translating gives CASSTQESGNTIYF.

This clonotype occurred a few times. CDR3 nucleotide sequence: TGTGCCAGTAGTATAGGGCAGGCACGCAACTATGGCTACACCTTC. It translates to CASSIGQARNYGYTF. The rearrangement links TRBV19 to TRBJ1-2, with D unclear. This CDR3 spans 15 amino acids. V was trimmed by 1 base and J by 2 bases, leaving 11 bases between them. Germline CDR1 and CDR2: LNHDA and SQIVND (reference sequence).

This clonotype was seen repeatedly, ten times or more. The J gene is TRBJ1-5, the V gene TRBV20-1; 10 positions match TRBD1. CDR1 and CDR2 (germline): DFQATT, SNEGSKA (reference sequence). The CDR3 is 14 amino acids. Trimming removed 2 bases from V and 6 bases from J; junction bases left unmatched: 4. The CDR3 is CSARPGTGAQPQHF. The CDR3 DNA sequence: TGCAGTGCTAGACCCGGGACAGGGGCTCAGCCCCAGCATTTT.

This clonotype was seen ten or more times. The CDR3 here is CASSLSTGGDQPQHF. The CDR3 nucleotides are TGTGCCAGCAGCCTGAGCACAGGGGGCGATCAGCCCCAGCATTTT. The chain carries TRBV7-6 and TRBJ1-5, with 9 bases lining up with TRBD1. Trimming at V came to 5 bases and at J to 5 bases, leaving 7 bases not matched to a gene. The CDR3 runs 15 residues. Germline V gene data show CDR1 as SGHVS and CDR2 as FNYEAQ.

The chain couples TRBV6-6 to TRBJ1-2; no firm D call. The V end lost 6 bases, the J end lost 4 bases, and 9 bases lay between the germline ends. Germline V lookup: CDR1 MNHNY, CDR2 SVGAGI (reference sequence). The CDR3 covers 12 residues. CDR3 nucleotides: TGTGCCAGCAGAGAAGAGACCTATGGCTACACCTTC. Amino acid sequence: CASREETYGYTF.

The chain couples TRBV7-9 to TRBJ2-3; possible D gene TRBD1, 5 bases. V shed 5 bases and J shed 5 bases, with 20 bases lying between them. CDR3 length equals 16 residues. The germline V gene encodes CDR1 SEHNR and CDR2 FQNEAQ (reference sequence). The CDR3 DNA sequence: TGTGCCAGCAGCCCGCCCGTACAGGAAAGTGTAGATACGCAGTATTTT. Encoded protein: CASSPPVQESVDTQYF.